Listed below are T cell receptor beta chains from one sample, sequenced in a study of blood T cell repertoires in COVID-19. Sequenced by immunoSEQ multiplex PCR; TCRdb stores in-frame clones only, minus some. This table holds about 59,000 clones, over 75% found once. The material sequenced was peripheral blood. The receptors here all came from a woman aged 80 or over with acute or convalescent COVID-19. CDR3s include the opening cysteine and the closing phenylalanine or tryptophan. D genes are given only for firm matches. Some rows mark clone size as missing; the rest say once, few, many or name a class of expanded clone.

V gene,J gene,clone size,D gene,CDR3 protein,CDR3 DNA
TRBV7-2,TRBJ1-2,once,-,CASSLFVGEVSGYTF,TGTGCCAGCAGCTTATTTGTAGGGGAGGTTTCTGGCTACACCTTC
TRBV28,TRBJ2-3,-,TRBD2,CASSERGPSTDTQYF,TGTGCCAGCAGCGAGCGGGGGCCGAGCACAGATACGCAGTATTTT
TRBV6-5,TRBJ1-1,-,-,CASIPSTVNTEAFF,TGTGCCAGCATTCCTTCGACAGTTAACACTGAAGCTTTCTTT
TRBV5-1,TRBJ2-2,-,-,CASSFLAGRGGTGELFF,TGCGCCAGCAGCTTCCTAGCCGGCCGTGGAGGGACCGGGGAGCTGTTTTTT
TRBV18,TRBJ1-1,-,TRBD1,CASSTPGQGNTEAFF,TGTGCCAGCTCAACGCCGGGACAGGGGAACACTGAAGCTTTCTTT
TRBV6-1,TRBJ2-4,-,TRBD1,CASSEFRTGQYF,TGTGCCAGCAGTGAATTCAGGACAGGGCAGTACTTC
TRBV3-1/TRBV3-2,TRBJ1-5,-,-,CASSQKGNQPQHF,TGTGCCAGCAGCCAAAAGGGGAATCAGCCCCAGCATTTT
TRBV30,TRBJ1-2,-,-,CAWSVHVDRRDF,TGTGCCTGGAGTGTACATGTCGACAGAAGGGACTTC
TRBV7-2,TRBJ2-1,few,-,CASSLGSFYNEQFF,TGTGCCAGCAGCTTAGGTTCCTTCTACAATGAGCAGTTCTTC
TRBV15,TRBJ2-3,-,-,CATSRDRGLALADTQYF,TGTGCCACCAGCAGAGATAGAGGCCTAGCGCTGGCAGATACGCAGTATTTT
TRBV6-1,TRBJ2-5,-,-,CASSEAGAYQETQYF,TGTGCCAGCAGTGAAGCGGGCGCCTACCAAGAGACCCAGTACTTC
TRBV9,TRBJ2-3,-,-,CASSVGELATDTQYF,TGTGCCAGCAGCGTAGGAGAACTAGCCACAGATACGCAGTATTTT
TRBV9,TRBJ2-1,-,-,CASSVAGESYNEQFF,TGTGCCAGCAGCGTAGCGGGGGAGTCCTACAATGAGCAGTTCTTC
TRBV28,TRBJ1-2,-,-,CAIWQGKSNYGYTF,TGTGCCATCTGGCAGGGTAAATCTAACTATGGCTACACCTTC
TRBV2,TRBJ2-7,-,TRBD1,CASGGQGFAYEQYF,TGTGCCAGCGGTGGACAGGGGTTCGCCTACGAGCAGTACTTC
TRBV10-2,TRBJ2-2,-,TRBD2,CASSESLAGPGELFF,TGCGCCAGCAGTGAGTCGTTAGCGGGACCCGGGGAGCTGTTTTTT
TRBV7-8,TRBJ2-3,-,-,CASSRTFTDTQYF,TGTGCCAGCAGCCGGACTTTCACAGATACGCAGTATTTT
TRBV7-9,TRBJ2-1,-,-,CASSSRDTPYNEQFF,TGTGCCAGCAGCTCTCGGGACACCCCGTACAATGAGCAGTTCTTC
TRBV27,TRBJ2-7,-,TRBD1,CASSRQGISSYEQYF,TGTGCCAGCAGTCGACAGGGGATAAGCTCCTACGAGCAGTACTTC
TRBV10-3,TRBJ1-5,-,-,CATGQNSNQPQHF,TGTGCCACGGGACAAAATAGCAATCAGCCCCAGCATTTT
TRBV7-2,TRBJ1-2,-,-,CASSSRGAFDGYTF,TGTGCCAGCAGCTCCAGGGGAGCATTCGATGGCTACACCTTC
TRBV7-2,TRBJ2-2,-,TRBD1,CASSLGKTGLNTGELFF,TGTGCCAGCAGCTTAGGGAAGACAGGGCTGAACACCGGGGAGCTGTTTTTT
TRBV3-1/TRBV3-2,TRBJ2-1,-,TRBD2,CASSSELAGAPQFF,TGTGCCAGCAGCAGTGAACTAGCGGGGGCCCCGCAGTTCTTC
TRBV2,TRBJ2-1,-,TRBD2,CASRSVASGGYNEQFF,TGTGCCAGCAGGTCGGTGGCTAGCGGGGGATACAATGAGCAGTTCTTC
TRBV19,TRBJ1-5,few,TRBD1,CASIDRGTYQPQHF,TGTGCCAGTATAGACAGGGGCACCTATCAGCCCCAGCATTTT
TRBV1,TRBJ2-1,-,-,CTSSQVPSIRYNEQFF,TGCACCAGCAGCCAAGTCCCGAGTATACGGTACAATGAGCAGTTCTTC
TRBV10-3,TRBJ2-5,-,TRBD2,CAISDPGLNQETQYF,TGTGCCATCAGTGACCCGGGACTAAATCAGGAGACCCAGTACTTC